Below, 11 T cell receptor beta chains from the same sample are listed, as sequenced in a study of CD8 T cells in ankylosing spondylitis. Each CDR3 protein gets one entry after TCRdb re-called the 5' RACE reads with MiXCR. Of 300,000 to 350,000 distinct CDR3 sequences listed, roughly 12% are singletons. The sample consisted of blood, either unsorted or a sorted T cell fraction (not recorded which). The receptor source for this set is a female donor with ankylosing spondylitis or in good health (not recorded which).

This clonotype was counted a few times. V and J are TRBV7-6 and TRBJ2-1; D could derive from TRBD1 or TRBD2 (5 bases each). The germline CDR1 and CDR2 sequences are SGHVS and FNYEAQ. The V and J ends lost 7 bases and 8 bases respectively, with 12 bases between them. The CDR3 spans 12 residues. The CDR3 loop is CASNPLGDEQFF. CDR3 nucleotides: TGTGCCAGCAATCCCTTGGGGGATGAGCAGTTCTTC.

The table lists this clonotype with many counts. The chain combines TRBV20-1 with TRBJ2-3; 8 positions match TRBD2. Trimming removed 6 bases from V and 0 bases from J; junction bases left unmatched: 8. The CDR3 extends over 15 amino acids. Germline V gene data show CDR1 as DFQATT and CDR2 as SNEGSKA (reference sequence). CDR3: CSADYSGTSTDTQYF. The CDR3 nucleotides are TGCAGTGCAGATTATAGCGGGACTAGCACAGATACGCAGTATTTT.

The chain recombines TRBV4-1 with TRBJ2-1; 14 bases align to TRBD2. The J segment lost 1 base and the V segment lost 3 bases, leaving 11 bases of the junction unmatched. Germline assignment: CDR1 MGHRA and CDR2 YSYEKL. The CDR3 runs to 20 residues. The CDR3 loop is CASSHPGTSGGVKSYNEQFF. In DNA, the CDR3 is TGCGCCAGCAGCCATCCCGGGACTAGCGGGGGCGTTAAATCCTACAATGAGCAGTTCTTC.

This clonotype was recorded at least ten times. The gene calls are TRBV7-8 and TRBJ2-5; TRBD2 matches at 7 bases. Trimming at V came to 1 base and at J to 5 bases, leaving 4 bases not matched to a gene. The CDR3 sequence is 14 residues long. Germline V gives CDR1 SGHVS, CDR2 FQNEAQ. CDR3 region: CASSLGRERETQYF. The DNA for the CDR3 is TGTGCCAGCAGCTTAGGGCGGGAGAGGGAGACCCAGTACTTC. Drawing the rest from reference TRBV7-8 and TRBJ2-5, the complete variable domain is GAGVSQSPRYKVAKRGQDVALRCDPISGHVSLFWYQQALGQGPEFLTYFQNEAQLDKSGLPSDRFFAERPEGSVSTLKIQRTQQEDSAVYLCASSLGRERETQYFGPGTRLLVL.

In this sample, this clonotype turned up many times. This sequence joins TRBV12-3 or TRBV12-4 and TRBJ2-3; maybe TRBD1 (6 bases). This CDR3 has 12 residues. Trimming pared 6 bases from V and 6 bases from J, leaving 10 bases between. The CDR3 here is CASSLTGDTQYF. CDR3 nucleotides: TGTGCCAGCAGCCTAACAGGGGATACGCAGTATTTT.

On this clonotype itself: A much larger clone lies one base from this, so it may be a read error. V is TRBV19 and J is TRBJ2-7; 7 positions agree with TRBD1. The J call may be in error: the DNA end matches TRBJ2-1 better. Germline lookup yields CDR1 LNHDA and CDR2 SQIVND (reference sequence). The CDR3 is made up of 15 amino acids. The DNA for the CDR3 is TGTGCCAGTAGTCGGCAGACAGGGATGACCGACGAGCAGTTCTTC. Translating it yields CASSRQTGMTDEQFF.

This clonotype was counted between two and nine times. The chain employs TRBV20-1 and TRBJ2-1; TRBD2 aligns across 12 bases. In germline, CDR1 is DFQATT, CDR2 SNEGSKA (reference sequence). J lost 10 bases, V lost 0 bases, and 13 bases had no gene match. CDR3 length equals 17 residues. DNA of the CDR3: TGCAGTGCTAGAGATGGGGGTCGGACTAGCGGGAAGCAAGAGCAGTTCTTC. This translates into CSARDGGRTSGKQEQFF.

This clonotype was recorded many times. V is TRBV5-1 and J is TRBJ1-4; 12 nucleotides line up with TRBD1. CDR1 and CDR2 (germline): SGHRS, YFSETQ. J was trimmed by 7 bases and V by 4 bases; bases with no gene match: 5. The CDR3 covers 15 residues. CDR3 DNA sequence: TGCGCCAGCAGCCGAAGGGACAGGGGGCGTGAAAAACTGTTTTTT. This encodes CASSRRDRGREKLFF.

This clonotype was counted between two and nine times. This chain joins TRBV5-1 and TRBJ2-2; 9 nucleotides agree with TRBD1. CDR3 length: 15 amino acids. V lost 5 bases and J lost 7; bases outside the gene matches: 9. Germline lookup yields CDR1 SGHRS and CDR2 YFSETQ. CDR3: CASRPGQGMIGELFF. CDR3 DNA: TGCGCCAGCAGACCGGGACAGGGTATGATCGGGGAGCTGTTTTTT.

The CDR3 spells CSAILLAGRSDIQYF. The CDR3, as DNA: TGCAGTGCTATACTGTTAGCGGGAAGGTCGGACATTCAGTACTTC. The chain links TRBV20-1 to TRBJ2-4; 8 bases line up with TRBD2. With 4 bases clipped from V and 8 bases from J, the junction kept 13 bases outside the gene matches. The length of the CDR3 is 15 residues. Germline CDR1 reads DFQATT; CDR2 reads SNEGSKA (reference sequence).

This clonotype was picked up a small number of times. V is TRBV7-2 and J is TRBJ1-2; 8 bases line up with TRBD1. This CDR3 contains 15 residues. The germline CDR1 and CDR2 sequences are SGHTA and FQGNSA. With 3 bases clipped from V and 8 bases from J, the junction kept 11 bases outside the gene matches. CDR3 coding DNA: TGTGCCAGCAGCTTTGACCCCCGTGACAGGGGCGGCTACACCTTC. This codes for CASSFDPRDRGGYTF.